The next 32 T cell receptor beta chains were all read from a single sample in a study of shared clonotypes between healthy human individuals. The table came from immunoSEQ multiplex PCR; TCRdb's copy has only in-frame clones and leaves some out. The sample lists more than 450,000 clones; about four fifths were seen once. Sequenced material: PBMCs. These TCRs come from a middle-aged woman in good health. Some clones in this sample may be carry-over from other donors' samples.

The J gene is TRBJ2-7, the V gene TRBV6-5; no clear D. The length of the CDR3 is 15 residues. Germline loops: CDR1 MNHEY, CDR2 SVGAGI. V lost 0 bases, J lost 3 bases, and 12 bases lay in between. For the CDR3, the DNA is TGTGCCAGCAGTTACTCTACGGGCATTGTCTACGAGCAGTACTTC. Translated: CASSYSTGIVYEQYF.

The rearrangement links TRBV11-2 to TRBJ2-7; 9 nucleotides match TRBD2. The germline V gene has CDR1 SGHAT and CDR2 FQNNGV. With V trimmed by 0 bases and J by 2 bases, 5 bases remained unmatched. This CDR3 is built from 16 residues. CDR3 protein: CASSLDPGLAAYEQYF. The CDR3 region has the DNA TGTGCCAGCAGCTTAGATCCGGGACTAGCTGCCTACGAGCAGTACTTC.

This clone was detected only a few times. The J gene is TRBJ1-1, the V gene TRBV6-6; TRBD1 might be the D (5 bases). With 5 bases removed from V and 7 bases from J, the gap between germline ends came to 17 bases. The CDR3 runs to 14 residues. Per germline, CDR1 MNHNY and CDR2 SVGAGI (reference sequence). The CDR3: CASSTGGGSDEAFF. CDR3 bases: TGTGCCAGCAGTACCGGGGGAGGGAGCGATGAAGCTTTCTTT.

This chain connects TRBV7-7 to TRBJ2-7, with TRBD1 matching 8 bases. Trimming removed 5 bases from V and 5 bases from J; junction bases left unmatched: 5. The germline CDR1 and CDR2 sequences are SSHAT and FNYEAQ (reference sequence). This CDR3 has 13 amino acids. The CDR3 loop is CASSQEQGDEQYF. The CDR3 nucleotides are TGTGCCAGCAGCCAAGAACAGGGGGACGAGCAGTACTTC.

The chain recombines TRBV5-1 with TRBJ2-2, with 7 bases matching TRBD1. Trimming took 0 bases from V and 2 from J; bases not matched to a gene: 4. This CDR3 has 16 amino acids. Germline CDR1 SGHRS, CDR2 YFSETQ. CDR3 amino acids: CASSLEGGQNTGELFF. Here the CDR3 DNA reads TGCGCCAGCAGCTTGGAAGGGGGCCAAAACACCGGGGAGCTGTTTTTT.

This clone was recorded at least ten times. The chain employs TRBV11-3 and TRBJ2-1; tentative D call: TRBD2 (7 bases). V lost 5 bases and J lost 2, with 13 bases in between. This CDR3 is built from 15 residues. CDR1 SGHNT and CDR2 YENEEA come from the germline V gene. CDR3 loop: CASSLGGETYNEQFF. The DNA of the CDR3 is TGTGCCAGCAGCCTAGGGGGGGAGACCTACAATGAGCAGTTCTTC. Full variable domain (outside the CDR3, taken from reference TRBV11-3 and TRBJ2-1): EAGVVQSPRYKIIEKKQPVAFWCNPISGHNTLYWYLQNLGQGPELLIRYENEEAVDDSQLPKDRFSAERLKGVDSTLKIQPAELGDSAVYLCASSLGGETYNEQFFGPGTRLTVL.

The J gene is TRBJ2-3, the V gene TRBV7-3; D is undetermined. The CDR3 spans 13 residues. V lost 4 bases to trimming and J lost 1 base, with 6 bases between them. Per the germline V gene, CDR1 is SGHTA and CDR2 is FQGTGA. CDR3 sequence (DNA): TGTGCCAGCAGCTCAGGACGCACAGATACGCAGTATTTT. Translating gives CASSSGRTDTQYF.

The genes are TRBV30 and TRBJ1-1; the D gene is possibly TRBD1 (5 bases). Germline V gene data show CDR1 as GTSNPN and CDR2 as SVGIG (reference sequence). Trimming left V 3 bases short and J 7 bases short, with 15 bases between. The CDR3 totals 13 residues. The CDR3 reads CAWRGGGLGEAFF. In DNA, the CDR3 is TGTGCCTGGAGAGGTGGGGGGTTGGGTGAAGCTTTCTTT.

A single count supports this clone. The chain has TRBV7-2 and TRBJ2-5; the D gene is possibly TRBD1 (5 bases). V lost 4 bases to trimming and J lost 1 base, with 10 bases between them. The CDR3 length is 14 residues. Looked up from germline, CDR1 is SGHTA and CDR2 is FQGNSA. CDR3 loop: CASSSTAAQETQYF. The CDR3 coding sequence is TGTGCCAGCAGCTCGACAGCCGCCCAAGAGACCCAGTACTTC.

On this clone itself: The identical CDR3 is also encoded by other nucleotide sequences in the sample. This rearrangement joins TRBV18 to TRBJ2-2; the D gene is possibly TRBD1 (5 bases). V was trimmed by 2 bases and J by 3 bases, leaving 7 bases between them. Germline V gives CDR1 KGHSH, CDR2 LQKENI. The CDR3 has 14 residues. The CDR3: CASSPRGDTGELFF. Here the CDR3 DNA reads TGTGCCAGCTCACCAAGGGGTGACACCGGGGAGCTGTTTTTT.

This clone was counted only a few times. CDR3 amino acids: CASSPTQGSGSPLHF. The CDR3 DNA reads as TGTGCCAGTAGCCCGACACAGGGAAGCGGTTCACCCCTCCACTTT. This rearrangement joins TRBV19 to TRBJ1-6, with D tentatively TRBD1 (6 bases). The V and J ends lost 6 bases and 9 bases respectively, with 18 bases between them. This CDR3 contains 15 residues. The germline V gene has CDR1 LNHDA and CDR2 SQIVND (reference sequence).

This clone was detected a few times. The V gene is TRBV28, the J gene TRBJ2-7, with 9 bases matching TRBD2. V shed 5 bases and J 4 bases; nucleotides not matched to a gene: 3. This CDR3 has 13 residues. Germline values: CDR1 MDHEN, CDR2 SYDVKM. The CDR3 nucleotides read TGTGCCAGCAGTCGGCTAGCGGGGTACGAGCAGTACTTC. Encoded protein: CASSRLAGYEQYF.

This clone was found once. The chain uses TRBV6-1 and TRBJ2-1, with 11 bases aligning to TRBD1. With 5 bases clipped from V and 8 bases from J, the junction kept 8 bases outside the gene matches. Germline V gene lookup returns CDR1 MNHNS and CDR2 SASEGT. The CDR3 is made up of 15 amino acids. The CDR3 reads CASSTRTGGFDEQFF. CDR3 bases: TGTGCCAGCAGTACCCGGACAGGGGGCTTCGATGAGCAGTTCTTC.

The CDR3 DNA follows: TGTGCCAGCAGTCGACGGGAGAACGCAGATACGCAGTATTTT. Translating gives CASSRRENADTQYF. This chain joins TRBV2 and TRBJ2-3, with a weak D call TRBD2 (6 bases). CDR1 SNHLY and CDR2 FYNNEI come from the germline V gene. V was trimmed by 5 bases and J by 4 bases, leaving 13 bases between them. The CDR3 has 14 amino acids.

J is TRBJ2-1 and V is TRBV6-5; TRBD1 agrees at 7 bases. V lost 2 bases and J lost 7; bases outside the gene matches: 2. Germline values: CDR1 MNHEY, CDR2 SVGAGI. The length of the CDR3 is 13 residues. CDR3 DNA sequence: TGTGCCAGCAGTTACCGACAGGGAAATGAGCAGTTCTTC. Amino acids: CASSYRQGNEQFF.

V gene TRBV19 combines with J gene TRBJ2-2; 8 bases are a match to TRBD1. Losses at the gene ends were 5 bases for V and 2 bases for J; bases not matched to a gene: 4. The CDR3 is made up of 15 amino acids. Germline V gene sequence: CDR1 LNHDA, CDR2 SQIVND (reference sequence). Here the CDR3 DNA reads TGTGCCAGTAGTCCCGGACAGGGAAACACCGGGGAGCTGTTTTTT. It encodes CASSPGQGNTGELFF.

CDR3 nucleotides: TGTGCCAGCTCGGGACTAGCGGGAGCCGGGGCCAACGTCCTGACTTTC. Translation: CASSGLAGAGANVLTF. The J gene is TRBJ2-6, the V gene TRBV9; 14 bases are shared with TRBD2. This CDR3 spans 16 amino acids. V was pared by 7 bases and J by 4 bases, with 4 bases of the junction left unmatched. The V gene's germline CDR1 is SGDLS and CDR2 YYNGEE.

The chain joins TRBV5-1 to TRBJ2-1; 9 bases agree with TRBD1. The CDR3 runs 14 residues. Trimming removed 4 bases from V and 6 bases from J; junction bases left unmatched: 5. The germline V gene has CDR1 SGHRS and CDR2 YFSETQ. The CDR3 nucleotides read TGCGCCAGCAGCCCCGGGGACAGGGCCAATGAGCAGTTCTTC. Translated: CASSPGDRANEQFF.

The chain has TRBV18 and TRBJ2-3; perhaps TRBD2 as D (6 bases). The V end lost 3 bases, the J end lost 0 bases, and 13 bases lay between the germline ends. The CDR3 is 16 residues long. Looked up from germline, CDR1 is KGHSH and CDR2 is LQKENI. In DNA form, the CDR3 reads TGTGCCAGCTCACCTCAGACTAGTACTAGCACAGATACGCAGTATTTT. Translating gives CASSPQTSTSTDTQYF.

The chain carries TRBV5-4 and TRBJ2-1; 8 bases map to TRBD2. Germline V gives CDR1 SGHNT, CDR2 YYREEE (reference sequence). The J segment lost 9 bases and the V segment lost 1 base, leaving 6 bases of the junction unmatched. The CDR3 has 14 residues. The CDR3 DNA is TGTGCCAGCAGCTTGAGGGGACTAGTGACTGAGCAGTTCTTC. Residues: CASSLRGLVTEQFF.

The chain joins TRBV11-1 to TRBJ1-5, with a possible D match to TRBD1 (6 bases). CDR1 and CDR2 (germline): SGHAT, FQDESV (reference sequence). Trimming took 1 base from V and 7 from J, leaving 8 bases between them. The CDR3 is 13 residues long. CDR3 region: CASSLDREQPQHF. As DNA, the CDR3 is TGTGCCAGCAGCTTAGACAGGGAACAGCCCCAGCATTTT.

V and J are TRBV6-1 and TRBJ2-7, with D possibly matching TRBD1 (9 bases). Trimming shortened V by 1 base and J by 7 bases, and 23 bases separated the two germline ends. CDR3 length: 17 amino acids. Germline CDR1 is MNHNS and CDR2 is SASEGT. CDR3 bases: TGTGCCAGCAGTGAAGGGGGACAGGGACTAGGCTCGGGGGAGCAGTACTTC. Translating it yields CASSEGGQGLGSGEQYF.

V usage is TRBV6-8 and J usage is TRBJ2-3, with D unclear. CDR1 is MNHGY, CDR2 SAAAGT, per germline. Trimming shortened V by 5 bases and J by 0 bases, and 12 bases separated the two germline ends. The CDR3 is 15 amino acids. As DNA, the CDR3 is TGTGCCAGCAGTCCCTGGGCCGCTAGCACAGATACGCAGTATTTT. Encoded protein: CASSPWAASTDTQYF.

Written as DNA, the CDR3 is TGTGCCAGCAGTTTACCCTCCCAGGTCAATCAGCCCCAGCATTTT. It yields the protein CASSLPSQVNQPQHF. The chain is built from TRBV28 and TRBJ1-5; no firm D call. In germline, CDR1 is MDHEN, CDR2 SYDVKM. This CDR3 comprises 15 residues. V was clipped by 2 bases and J by 3 bases, with 11 bases between them.

The J gene is TRBJ2-6, the V gene TRBV5-4; D is ambiguous. V was clipped by 0 bases and J by 3 bases, with 1 base between them. The CDR3 contains 13 residues. CDR1 is SGHNT, CDR2 YYREEE, per germline (reference sequence). The CDR3 nucleotides are TGTGCCAGCAGCTTGGTTGGGGCCAACGTCCTGACTTTC. Amino acid sequence: CASSLVGANVLTF.

The rearrangement joins TRBV7-9 to TRBJ1-5, with D possibly TRBD1 on 5 matching bases. The CDR3 covers 15 residues. V shed 6 bases and J shed 7 bases, with 19 bases lying between them. Per germline, CDR1 SEHNR and CDR2 FQNEAQ (reference sequence). The CDR3 spells CASSSGQGGGQPQHF. The CDR3 coding sequence is TGTGCCAGCAGTTCGGGGCAGGGTGGCGGACAGCCCCAGCATTTT.

The J gene is TRBJ2-3, the V gene TRBV9; 11 nucleotides line up with TRBD2. CDR1 is SGDLS and CDR2 is YYNGEE in the germline V gene. V lost 7 bases and J lost 8; bases outside the gene matches: 12. The CDR3 loop spans 15 amino acids. CDR3 in amino acids: CASAQTSGIYGTQYF. For the CDR3, the DNA is TGTGCCAGCGCCCAGACTAGCGGGATTTACGGTACGCAGTATTTT.

The CDR3 region is CASSFPLQGWETQYF. The DNA of the CDR3 is TGTGCCAGCAGTTTCCCTCTACAGGGTTGGGAGACCCAGTACTTC. The rearrangement links TRBV28 to TRBJ2-5; D possibly corresponds to TRBD1 (6 bases). Trimming stripped 3 bases from V and 5 bases from J, with 16 bases between. The CDR3 is 15 residues long. CDR1 MDHEN and CDR2 SYDVKM come from the germline V gene.

The chain couples TRBV11-2 to TRBJ2-1; 10 bases agree with TRBD1. This CDR3 has 15 amino acids. V dropped 5 bases and J dropped 7; count of bases not matched to a gene: 8. Per germline, CDR1 SGHAT and CDR2 FQNNGV. The CDR3 here is CASSRGTGVWNEQFF. The CDR3 DNA is TGTGCCAGCAGCAGGGGGACAGGGGTGTGGAATGAGCAGTTCTTC.

This clone was observed once. The J gene is TRBJ2-1, the V gene TRBV29-1; D possibly corresponds to TRBD1 (5 bases). Trimming cost V 5 bases and J 2 bases, with 19 bases left between them. CDR1 and CDR2 (germline): SQVTM, ANQGSEA. The CDR3 runs 16 residues. CDR3 in DNA: TGCAGCGTTCCCCCGGCTGACTGGGGCGCCTACAATGAGCAGTTCTTC. Translation gives CSVPPADWGAYNEQFF.

About this clone itself: The germline gene is not matched at one end of the junction; a read error may be the cause. This chain uses TRBV7-7 with TRBJ2-7; TRBD1 matches 12 bases. The CDR3 consists of 14 residues. Germline CDR1 reads SSHAT; CDR2 reads FNYEAQ (reference sequence). The CDR3 loop reads CASSLSGTGGQQYF. CDR3 sequence (DNA): TGTGCTAGCAGCTTATCCGGGACAGGGGGCCAGCAGTACTTC.

The chain joins TRBV10-3 to TRBJ2-3; D remains unclear. Trimming removed 3 bases at V and 0 bases at J, with 10 bases between. Per germline, CDR1 ENHRY and CDR2 SYGVKD. The CDR3 is 15 residues long. The CDR3 reads CAISDGRVSTDTQYF. The CDR3 nucleotides read TGTGCCATCAGTGACGGACGGGTAAGCACAGATACGCAGTATTTT.